This T cell receptor (beta chain) comes out of a study of T cell repertoires in cytomegalovirus infection. Study-wide context: In public TCR beta signatures, there were indications of both CMV infection and matching HLA type.

The CDR3 runs 16 residues. The V gene's germline CDR1 is MNHEY and CDR2 SMNVEV (reference sequence). V was pared by 5 bases and J by 2 bases, with 16 bases between. Turning to this clonotype: Its cognate antigen is unknown.

TCRdb re-called the reads through MiXCR, storing one row per CDR3 protein. The table shows 650,000 to 900,000 distinct CDR3 sequences, with around a third occurring only once. The receptor's source is a human donor in good health (CMV status not recorded). Some clones in this sample may be carry-over from other donors' samples. The V gene is TRBV27, the J gene TRBJ2-1; TRBD2 might be the D (6 bases). Sequences were derived from cultured CD8+ T cells from PBMCs, sampled from culture after CMV antigen stimulation. The CDR3 loop is CASSTLGSGPYNEQFF. In DNA form, the CDR3 reads TGTGCCAGCAGTACCCTCGGGAGCGGGCCCTACAATGAGCAGTTCTTC.